A single sample gave rise to the 2 T cell receptor beta chains below, sequenced in a study of T cells in women clearing cervical HPV infection. TCRdb's table, derived via immunoSEQ multiplex PCR, lists solely in-frame clones and lacks some. Recorded for this sample: 45,000 to 50,000 clones. The sequencing input was blood buffy coat. These receptors were taken from a woman aged 18-70 years with a cervical HPV16 infection that either progressed to CIN3+ or cleared (not recorded which).

Points on this clone: The read ends 3 residues shy of where the CDR3 ends; the end is completed using the germline J gene. The V gene is TRBV5-1, the J gene TRBJ2-5; TRBD2 aligns across 7 bases. Trimming removed 4 bases from V and 1 base from J; junction bases left unmatched: 7. The CDR3 consists of 15 residues. CDR1 SGHRS and CDR2 YFSETQ come from the germline V gene. CDR3 DNA (partial): TGCGCCAGCAGCGGCCGGGACTATTTCCAAGAGACC. It translates to CASSGRDYFQET. The complete CDR3 protein is CASSGRDYFQETQYF.

In regard to this clone: The CDR3 end lies 3 residues beyond the end of the read and is filled in from the germline J gene. V gene TRBV5-6 combines with J gene TRBJ2-7, with D possibly TRBD1 on 5 matching bases. V lost 4 bases to trimming and J lost 5 bases, with 13 bases between them. CDR3 size: 13 residues. Germline CDR1 SGHDT, CDR2 YYEEEE. CDR3 DNA, as far as it was read: TGTGCCAGCAGCCACCGACAGACACACGAG. Its protein is CASSHRQTHE. The whole CDR3 sequence is CASSHRQTHEQYF.